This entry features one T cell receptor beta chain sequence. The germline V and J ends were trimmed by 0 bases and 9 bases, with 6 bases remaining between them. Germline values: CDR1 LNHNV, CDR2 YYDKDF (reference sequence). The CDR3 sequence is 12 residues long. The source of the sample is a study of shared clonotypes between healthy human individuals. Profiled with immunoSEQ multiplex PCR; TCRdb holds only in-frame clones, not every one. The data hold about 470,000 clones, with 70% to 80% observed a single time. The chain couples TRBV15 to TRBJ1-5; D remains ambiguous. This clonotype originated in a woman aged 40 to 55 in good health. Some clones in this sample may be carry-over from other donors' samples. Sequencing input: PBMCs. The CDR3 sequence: CATSRDTGPQHF. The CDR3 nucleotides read TGTGCCACCAGCAGAGATACCGGGCCCCAGCATTTT. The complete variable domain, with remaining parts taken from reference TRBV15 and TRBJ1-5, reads DAMVIQNPRYQVTQFGKPVTLSCSQTLNHNVMYWYQQKSSQAPKLLFHYYDKDFNNEADTPDNFQSRRPNTSFCFLDIRSPGLGDTAMYLCATSRDTGPQHFGDGTRLSIL.